The rows below give T cell receptor beta chains drawn from one sample of a study of shared clonotypes between healthy human individuals. Produced via immunoSEQ multiplex PCR; TCRdb's table is partial and in-frame only. Counted here are some 1.5 million clones, more than 95% occurring once; the ten biggest clones make up about 1.2%. What was sequenced was naive CD4+ T cells sorted from blood. The receptors were sampled from a man aged 25-40 years in good health. CDR3s include the opening cysteine and the closing phenylalanine or tryptophan. D genes are given only for firm matches. Clone size, where shown, is once, few, many, or a class for clones that have expanded.

D gene: TRBD1; clone size: .; J gene: TRBJ2-7; V gene: TRBV10-2; CDR3 DNA: TGCGCCAGCAGTACAATCCAGGGGGCTGGCTACGAGCAGTACTTC; CDR3 protein: CASSTIQGAGYEQYF
D gene: TRBD2; clone size: .; J gene: TRBJ2-7; V gene: TRBV7-2; CDR3 DNA: TGTGCCAGCAGCCGCGGGAGGGCCTACGAGCAGTACTTC; CDR3 protein: CASSRGRAYEQYF
D gene: TRBD2; clone size: .; J gene: TRBJ2-1; V gene: TRBV5-1; CDR3 DNA: TGCGCCAGCGGCGCACTAGCGGGATACAATGAGCAGTTCTTC; CDR3 protein: CASGALAGYNEQFF
D gene: .; clone size: .; J gene: TRBJ2-7; V gene: TRBV4-2; CDR3 DNA: TGTGCCAGCAGCCAAGATCGCCGAAACTCCTACGAGCAGTACTTC; CDR3 protein: CASSQDRRNSYEQYF
D gene: .; clone size: once; J gene: TRBJ2-3; V gene: TRBV5-1; CDR3 DNA: TGCGCCAGCAGCTTGGAGAGGCGGGATGGGGTAGGGGATACGCAGTATTTT; CDR3 protein: CASSLERRDGVGDTQYF
D gene: TRBD1; clone size: .; J gene: TRBJ1-2; V gene: TRBV7-2; CDR3 DNA: TGTGCCAGCAGCCCCGGGACAGGGTCCTTTGATGGCTACACCTTC; CDR3 protein: CASSPGTGSFDGYTF
D gene: TRBD1; clone size: .; J gene: TRBJ1-5; V gene: TRBV2; CDR3 DNA: TGTGCCAGCAGCGGCACCAACAGGGGTGCCAATCAGCCCCAGCATTTT; CDR3 protein: CASSGTNRGANQPQHF
D gene: TRBD1; clone size: .; J gene: TRBJ1-1; V gene: TRBV7-2; CDR3 DNA: TGTGCCAGCAGCAACCGACAGGGAAGAACTGAAGCTTTCTTT; CDR3 protein: CASSNRQGRTEAFF
D gene: TRBD1; clone size: .; J gene: TRBJ2-1; V gene: TRBV27; CDR3 DNA: TGTGCCACCCTCCAGACAGGGGCGGATGAGCAGTTCTTC; CDR3 protein: CATLQTGADEQFF
D gene: TRBD1; clone size: .; J gene: TRBJ2-3; V gene: TRBV5-1; CDR3 DNA: TGCGCCAGCAGCTCCCCGGACAGGCCAAGATACACAGATACGCAGTATTTT; CDR3 protein: CASSSPDRPRYTDTQYF
D gene: .; clone size: .; J gene: TRBJ2-7; V gene: TRBV10-3; CDR3 DNA: TGTGCCACTGGCGGCATCTCCTACGAGCAGTACTTC; CDR3 protein: CATGGISYEQYF
D gene: .; clone size: .; J gene: TRBJ1-3; V gene: TRBV5-1; CDR3 DNA: TGCGCCAGCAGCTTTGGAGATGCTGGAAACACCATATATTTT; CDR3 protein: CASSFGDAGNTIYF
D gene: .; clone size: .; J gene: TRBJ1-2; V gene: TRBV11-2; CDR3 DNA: TGTGCCAGCAGCTTAGATCGAGGGCAGGGGTCCCTTTACACCTTC; CDR3 protein: CASSLDRGQGSLYTF
D gene: TRBD1; clone size: once; J gene: TRBJ1-1; V gene: TRBV7-8; CDR3 DNA: TGTGCCAGCAGCTTAGAACCAGGGGGCCTGAACACTGAAGCTTTCTTT; CDR3 protein: CASSLEPGGLNTEAFF
D gene: .; clone size: .; J gene: TRBJ2-7; V gene: TRBV27; CDR3 DNA: TGTGCCAGCAGCCCGACGAAGTTTTACTACGAGCAGTACTTC; CDR3 protein: CASSPTKFYYEQYF
D gene: TRBD2; clone size: .; J gene: TRBJ2-1; V gene: TRBV6-6; CDR3 DNA: TGTGCCAGCAGTTACTTGGGACTAGATGGCAATGAGCAGTTCTTC; CDR3 protein: CASSYLGLDGNEQFF
D gene: .; clone size: .; J gene: TRBJ2-3; V gene: TRBV28; CDR3 DNA: TGTGCCGCCAAGGGACACTATTCCACAGATACGCAGTATTTT; CDR3 protein: CAAKGHYSTDTQYF
D gene: .; clone size: .; J gene: TRBJ1-1; V gene: TRBV9; CDR3 DNA: TGTGCCAGCAGCGTAGGTCCCGGGGGGAAGAACACTGAAGCTTTCTTT; CDR3 protein: CASSVGPGGKNTEAFF
D gene: .; clone size: .; J gene: TRBJ2-3; V gene: TRBV28; CDR3 DNA: TGTGCCAGCAGTTTATCCTCCGCCCGGTACTCCGATACGCAGTATTTT; CDR3 protein: CASSLSSARYSDTQYF